Listed below are T cell receptor beta chains from one sample, sequenced in a study of T-cell memory formation after mild COVID-19. TCRdb called the 5' RACE reads again in MiXCR, with one record for every CDR3 protein. The table has 580,000 or so distinct CDR3 sequences, 17% seen once. Sequencing was performed on PBMCs or a T cell subset sorted from them (not recorded which). The receptor set was obtained from an adult woman who had mild COVID-19 (a few samples of this study predate the infection). Cell type and time point are not known. CDR3s include the opening cysteine and the closing phenylalanine or tryptophan. The order of the fields is V gene, J gene, D gene, CDR3 protein. A D gene is named only where the DNA matches it firmly.

V gene: TRBV5-6; J gene: TRBJ2-6; D gene: -; CDR3 protein: CASSLWSLSGANVLTF
V gene: TRBV7-2; J gene: TRBJ2-6; D gene: -; CDR3 protein: CASSPEGAGANVLTF
V gene: TRBV6-5; J gene: TRBJ2-1; D gene: TRBD2; CDR3 protein: CASSYRRGGVNEQFF
V gene: TRBV14; J gene: TRBJ2-1; D gene: TRBD2; CDR3 protein: CASSQDNRLAAGDMNEQFF
V gene: TRBV12-3/TRBV12-4; J gene: TRBJ2-5; D gene: TRBD1; CDR3 protein: CASSKDRGQETQYF
V gene: TRBV19; J gene: TRBJ1-2; D gene: -; CDR3 protein: CASTRNPTTNYGYTF
V gene: TRBV3-1; J gene: TRBJ2-1; D gene: TRBD2; CDR3 protein: CASSQERAGGFNNEQFF
V gene: TRBV12-3/TRBV12-4; J gene: TRBJ1-2; D gene: -; CDR3 protein: CASSLGTAGYGYTF
V gene: TRBV5-1; J gene: TRBJ2-7; D gene: -; CDR3 protein: CASSSQGGREQYF
V gene: TRBV6-2/TRBV6-3; J gene: TRBJ1-5; D gene: -; CDR3 protein: CASSAGWNQPQHF
V gene: TRBV12-3/TRBV12-4; J gene: TRBJ2-5; D gene: -; CDR3 protein: CASSLMTAQETQYF
V gene: TRBV6-1; J gene: TRBJ1-2; D gene: TRBD1; CDR3 protein: CATLPPGTGYGYTF
V gene: TRBV5-1; J gene: TRBJ2-6; D gene: -; CDR3 protein: CASSFQLVEGANVLTF
V gene: TRBV12-3/TRBV12-4; J gene: TRBJ2-2; D gene: -; CDR3 protein: CASSSWINTGELFF
V gene: TRBV7-6; J gene: TRBJ2-7; D gene: -; CDR3 protein: CASSLAEEGTTSYEQYF
V gene: TRBV19; J gene: TRBJ1-1; D gene: -; CDR3 protein: CASSILATRNTEAFF
V gene: TRBV20-1; J gene: TRBJ2-7; D gene: -; CDR3 protein: CSATSYEQYF
V gene: TRBV30; J gene: TRBJ2-6; D gene: -; CDR3 protein: CAWSDVGAGANVLTF
V gene: TRBV6-5; J gene: TRBJ1-2; D gene: -; CDR3 protein: CASSYSYPGAYGYTF
V gene: TRBV3-1; J gene: TRBJ2-4; D gene: -; CDR3 protein: CASSLGGGKNIQYF
V gene: TRBV6-5; J gene: TRBJ1-4; D gene: TRBD1; CDR3 protein: CASSYGTGLSEKLFF
V gene: TRBV11-2; J gene: TRBJ2-1; D gene: -; CDR3 protein: CASSLLSGGYNEQFF
V gene: TRBV4-2; J gene: TRBJ2-7; D gene: -; CDR3 protein: CASSQSYGIPVEQYF
V gene: TRBV10-2; J gene: TRBJ2-3; D gene: -; CDR3 protein: CASSDLGRTTQYF
V gene: TRBV5-5; J gene: TRBJ2-1; D gene: TRBD2; CDR3 protein: CASSLDMGGNEQFF
V gene: TRBV4-1; J gene: TRBJ2-2; D gene: -; CDR3 protein: CASSQEGTLTGELFF
V gene: TRBV5-1; J gene: TRBJ2-2; D gene: -; CDR3 protein: CASSLRTDGTGELFF
V gene: TRBV4-1; J gene: TRBJ1-2; D gene: -; CDR3 protein: CASSQDEGTYGYTF